This TCR beta chain was obtained from a study of post-analysis software for immune sequencing data. Study information: Included courses were relapsing-remitting and secondary progressive multiple sclerosis; progressive-relapsing multiple sclerosis was also included.

Whole-study findings and limits: Compared against controls, patients with multiple sclerosis displayed significantly lower normalized Chao1 diversity. The authors found that F measure strongly co-clustered same-batch samples. About 5 TRBV segments occurring more often in patients than controls included TRBV5-6, TRBV5-1 and TRBV20-1.

On this clonotype: Its target is unknown.

Researchers reported that TCR beta cDNA libraries carried unique molecular identifiers. Some 500,000 cDNA molecules were recovered from an input of roughly 0.85 to 10 million T cells. TCRdb re-called the PCR reads through MiXCR, storing one row per CDR3 protein. The sample has 600,000 to 750,000 distinct CDR3 sequences; around 64% are singletons. V gave up 0 bases and J gave up 5 bases; unmatched junction bases: 13. The CDR3 consists of 17 residues. The germline gives CDR1 SQVTM, CDR2 ANQGSEA. This TCR derives from a girl aged 2 to 10 with multiple sclerosis. The sequenced sample consisted of blood. This chain joins TRBV29-1 and TRBJ2-1; 7 bases map to TRBD2. CDR3 in amino acids: CSVEDLNGRFPNNEQFF. The CDR3 coding sequence is TGCAGCGTTGAAGATTTGAACGGGAGGTTCCCCAACAATGAGCAGTTCTTC.